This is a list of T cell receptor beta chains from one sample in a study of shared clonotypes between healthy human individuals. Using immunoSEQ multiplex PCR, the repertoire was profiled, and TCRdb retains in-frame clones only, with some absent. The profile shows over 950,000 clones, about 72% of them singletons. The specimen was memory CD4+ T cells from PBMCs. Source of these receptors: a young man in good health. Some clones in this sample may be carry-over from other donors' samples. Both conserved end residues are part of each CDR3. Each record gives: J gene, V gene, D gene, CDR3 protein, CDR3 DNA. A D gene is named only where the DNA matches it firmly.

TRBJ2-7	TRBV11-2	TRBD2	CASSWNGLAGAYEQYF	TGTGCCAGCAGCTGGAACGGACTAGCGGGGGCCTACGAGCAGTACTTC
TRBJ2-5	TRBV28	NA	CASTPAQETQYF	TGTGCCAGCACTCCGGCTCAAGAGACCCAGTACTTC
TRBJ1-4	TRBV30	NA	CAWDRRTMGEKLFF	TGTGCCTGGGACCGACGGACAATGGGTGAAAAACTGTTTTTT
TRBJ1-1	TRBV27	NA	CASSLYSVQQGEAFF	TGTGCCAGCAGTTTATATTCAGTTCAACAGGGTGAAGCTTTCTTT
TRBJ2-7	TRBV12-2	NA	CASRLGRDRGGYEQYF	TGTGCAAGTCGCTTAGGTCGGGACAGGGGGGGCTACGAGCAGTACTTC
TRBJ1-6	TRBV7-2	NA	CASSFSAGDSPLHF	TGTGCCAGCAGCTTTTCGGCAGGGGATTCACCCCTCCACTTT
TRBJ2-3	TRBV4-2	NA	CASSQDGGRTDTQYF	TGTGCCAGCAGCCAAGATGGGGGGCGCACAGATACGCAGTATTTT
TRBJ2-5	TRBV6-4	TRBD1	CASPLRGLLPGTQYF	TGTGCCAGCCCACTCAGGGGGCTCCTACCCGGGACCCAGTACTTC
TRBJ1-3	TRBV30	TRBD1	CAWTRGDRLISGNTIYF	TGTGCCTGGACCCGGGGGGACAGGCTTATCTCTGGAAACACCATATATTTT
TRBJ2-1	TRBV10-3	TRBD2	CAIKTGTSDEQFF	TGTGCCATCAAGACCGGGACTAGCGATGAGCAGTTCTTC